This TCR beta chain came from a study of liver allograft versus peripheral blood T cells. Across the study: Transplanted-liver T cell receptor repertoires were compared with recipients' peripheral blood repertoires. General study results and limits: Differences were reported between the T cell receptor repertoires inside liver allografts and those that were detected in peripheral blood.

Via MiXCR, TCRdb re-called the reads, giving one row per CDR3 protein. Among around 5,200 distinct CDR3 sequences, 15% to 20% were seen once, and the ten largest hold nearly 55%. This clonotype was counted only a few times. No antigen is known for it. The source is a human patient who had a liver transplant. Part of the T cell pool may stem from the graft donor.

The CDR3 sequence: CSAPSGRHNEQFF. CDR3 DNA: TGCAGTGCCCCCAGCGGGAGACACAATGAGCAGTTCTTC. The J gene is TRBJ2-1, the V gene TRBV20-1; 8 bases match TRBD2. This CDR3 has 13 amino acids. V shed 6 bases, J shed 5 bases, and the junction held 6 bases outside the gene matches. Germline loops: CDR1 DFQATT, CDR2 SNEGSKA (reference sequence).